This T cell receptor (beta chain) was recovered during a study of blood T cells in healthy people across ages. Germline V gives CDR1 SGHTA, CDR2 FQGNSA. Trimming pared 1 base from V and 3 bases from J, leaving 13 bases between. This CDR3 spans 16 amino acids. Study outcomes and limitations: Estimated diversity that came from one million T cells was considered an underestimate.

A sample-barcoded 5' primer and a J-beta primer mix were used in a second PCR of roughly 6 to 11 cycles. Every cDNA molecule carried a tag from a template-switch adaptor bearing 12 random nucleotides. TCRdb recomputed calls from the 5' RACE reads with MiXCR, one row per CDR3 protein. Of approximately 850,000 distinct CDR3 sequences in the sample, around 42% were seen once. In this sample, this clonotype turned up a few times. Its antigen is unknown. This chain uses TRBV7-2 with TRBJ2-1; a possible D gene is TRBD2 (5 bases). This sequence originates from a man aged 60 to 69 in good health. Input material: blood. Here the CDR3 reads CASSLEGPGLYNEQFF. CDR3 DNA sequence: TGTGCCAGCAGCTTAGAAGGCCCCGGACTCTACAATGAGCAGTTCTTC.